What follows are 21 T cell receptor beta chains derived from one specimen sequenced in a study of cytomegalovirus exposure and HLA in healthy donors (dated by TCRdb to about 2017). Library preparation was by the immunoSEQ multiplex PCR assay. For the multiplex PCR, a mixture combining 60 forward primers for TCR Vbeta segments and 13 reverse primers for TCR Jbeta segments was used. TCRdb retrieved this table from immuneACCESS and kept in-frame rearrangements only. Not all clones are present; in checked studies, unresolved V genes account for under half, and no reason is known for the remainder. The sample table records roughly 180,000 clones; approximately 80% of these occur just once. The ten largest clones take up approximately 2.9% of the sample. The sample consisted of PBMCs. These receptors all stem from a female donor in good health and CMV-seronegative.

This clone was detected only a few times. The chain is built from TRBV10-1 and TRBJ2-2, with TRBD2 identical over 9 bases. Trimming took 7 bases from V and 0 from J; bases not matched to a gene: 6. Germline assignment: CDR1 WNHNN and CDR2 SYGVQD (reference sequence). This CDR3 has 16 amino acids. The CDR3 nucleotides are TGCGCCAGCACCCCTAGCGGGGACTCGAACACCGGGGAGCTGTTTTTT. Translating gives CASTPSGDSNTGELFF.

The sample holds many counts of this clone. The chain links TRBV11-2 to TRBJ2-5, with TRBD1 identical over 8 bases. Germline CDR1 SGHAT, CDR2 FQNNGV. J was trimmed by 2 bases and V by 1 base; bases with no gene match: 6. CDR3 length equals 16 residues. The CDR3 loop reads CASSLGDRSGQETQYF. The DNA for the CDR3 is TGTGCCAGCAGCTTAGGGGACAGGTCGGGTCAAGAGACCCAGTACTTC.

The V and J genes are TRBV2 and TRBJ2-3, with 12 bases fitting TRBD1. V lost 7 bases, J lost 7 bases, and 6 bases stayed unmatched. The CDR3 totals 14 residues. CDR1 is SNHLY and CDR2 is FYNNEI in the germline V gene. This CDR3 is CASIPGQGAYTQYF. CDR3 in DNA: TGTGCCAGCATCCCGGGACAGGGGGCATATACGCAGTATTTT.

The chain couples TRBV18 to TRBJ1-2, with 8 positions matching TRBD1. The germline CDR1 and CDR2 sequences are KGHSH and LQKENI. The CDR3 covers 14 residues. The V gene end was trimmed by 5 bases and the J gene end by 1 base; junction bases not matched to a gene: 3. The CDR3: CASSGQGSNYGYTF. CDR3 DNA: TGTGCCAGCTCAGGACAGGGAAGTAACTATGGCTACACCTTC.

The chain combines TRBV7-2 with TRBJ2-3; no clear D. The CDR3 is made up of 11 amino acids. The V end was cut by 9 bases, the J end by 2 bases, with 6 bases between. Germline CDR1 is SGHTA and CDR2 is FQGNSA. In DNA form, the CDR3 reads TGTGCCAGTACCTACACAGATACGCAGTATTTT. Translated, it gives CASTYTDTQYF.

The J gene is TRBJ1-3, the V gene TRBV5-1; the match to TRBD1 covers 7 bases. CDR1 SGHRS and CDR2 YFSETQ come from the germline V gene. The V segment lost 5 bases and the J segment 0 bases; nucleotides outside the gene matches: 8. This CDR3 spans 16 amino acids. The CDR3 loop is CASSSTQGHSGNTIYF. In DNA, the CDR3 is TGCGCCAGCAGTTCGACACAGGGGCACTCTGGAAACACCATATATTTT.

On this clone: Other DNA variants within this sample encode the same CDR3. The chain recombines TRBV5-1 with TRBJ2-7; D gene unclear. This CDR3 region has 13 residues. CDR1 SGHRS and CDR2 YFSETQ come from the germline V gene. The ends were cut back, 4 bases at V and 1 base at J, with 9 bases in the middle. CDR3 nucleotides: TGCGCCAGCAGCCTAACCGGTTCCTACGAGCAGTACTTC. It translates to CASSLTGSYEQYF.

In its sample, this clone was seen a few times. The genes are TRBV30 and TRBJ2-1; tentative D call: TRBD2 (6 bases). There are 16 residues in the CDR3. Germline CDR1 GTSNPN, CDR2 SVGIG (reference sequence). Trimming took off 0 bases at V and 7 bases at J, with 19 bases between the two ends. The CDR3 DNA reads TGTGCCTGGAGTGTATGGCGGGGTTCGAGGAAAAATGAGCAGTTCTTC. It yields the protein CAWSVWRGSRKNEQFF.

The chain couples TRBV7-9 to TRBJ2-7; TRBD2 agrees at 9 bases. With V trimmed by 4 bases and J by 6 bases, 10 bases remained unmatched. This CDR3 is built from 15 residues. The germline CDR1 and CDR2 sequences are SEHNR and FQNEAQ (reference sequence). The CDR3 DNA is TGTGCCAGCAGCTCCCGTAGCGGGAGTGGCTCCGAGCAGTACTTC. Its translation is CASSSRSGSGSEQYF.

The V gene is TRBV5-1, the J gene TRBJ2-1; 7 bases align to TRBD2. With V trimmed by 2 bases and J by 8 bases, 10 bases remained unmatched. The CDR3 has 15 amino acids. From germline, CDR1 is SGHRS and CDR2 YFSETQ. In DNA, the CDR3 is TGCGCCAGCAGCTTACTAGCGATGATCGGGGATGAGCAGTTCTTC. Translation: CASSLLAMIGDEQFF.

The rearrangement links TRBV19 to TRBJ1-1, with D perhaps matching TRBD1 (5 bases). Germline V CDR1 and CDR2: LNHDA, SQIVND (reference sequence). This CDR3 is 15 amino acids long. Trimming removed 2 bases from V and 5 bases from J, with 15 bases in between. DNA for the CDR3: TGTGCCAGTAGTATAAATGGAGCAGGGTTAACTGAAGCTTTCTTT. Translated: CASSINGAGLTEAFF.

This clone was seen only once. The rearrangement links TRBV18 to TRBJ2-1, with 7 bases matching TRBD2. The CDR3 loop spans 16 amino acids. Trimming took 6 bases from V and 0 from J; bases not matched to a gene: 8. Germline-derived CDR1 and CDR2 are KGHSH and LQKENI. CDR3 DNA: TGTGCCAGCTCCTCGAAGCGGGATTCCTCCTACAATGAGCAGTTCTTC. Protein: CASSSKRDSSYNEQFF.

The chain recombines TRBV18 with TRBJ2-1, with D possibly matching TRBD1 (5 bases). The CDR3 is made up of 15 amino acids. Germline CDR1 is KGHSH and CDR2 is LQKENI. Trimming shortened V by 1 base and J by 6 bases, and 13 bases separated the two germline ends. The CDR3 DNA reads as TGTGCCAGCTCACCACGACCAGGGAACGGCAATGAGCAGTTCTTC. Encoded protein: CASSPRPGNGNEQFF. Complete variable domain (other parts from reference TRBV18 and TRBJ2-1): NAGVMQNPRHLVRRRGQEARLRCSPMKGHSHVYWYRQLPEEGLKFMVYLQKENIIDESGMPKERFSAEFPKEGPSILRIQQVVRGDSAAYFCASSPRPGNGNEQFFGPGTRLTVL.

This clone came up once. The genes are TRBV5-6 and TRBJ2-7; 11 bases match TRBD1. The V and J ends lost 3 bases and 1 base, in that order; junction bases with no gene match: 12. Germline CDR1 reads SGHDT; CDR2 reads YYEEEE. The CDR3 length is 18 residues. The CDR3 DNA reads TGTGCCAGCAGCTCTATAATCGGACAGGGGGCAGAATCCTACGAGCAGTACTTC. Protein product: CASSSIIGQGAESYEQYF.

The chain couples TRBV6-6 to TRBJ1-6, with D uncertain. CDR1 is MNHNY, CDR2 SVGAGI, per germline (reference sequence). The CDR3 loop spans 11 amino acids. V dropped 8 bases and J dropped 7 bases, with 6 bases sitting between them. CDR3 sequence reads: CASGPNSPLHF. In DNA form, the CDR3 reads TGTGCCAGCGGGCCAAATTCACCCCTCCACTTT.

The gene calls are TRBV5-1 and TRBJ1-1; D unresolved. Trimming removed 0 bases from V and 3 bases from J, with 6 bases in between. CDR3 length equals 13 residues. Looked up from germline, CDR1 is SGHRS and CDR2 is YFSETQ. In DNA, the CDR3 is TGCGCCAGCAGCTTGGAGCCACACACTGAAGCTTTCTTT. Translated, it gives CASSLEPHTEAFF.

This clone was observed once. The chain joins TRBV5-4 to TRBJ2-5, with 8 positions matching TRBD1. J gave up 2 bases and V 0 bases, and 3 bases lay outside the gene matches. From germline, CDR1 is SGHNT and CDR2 YYREEE (reference sequence). The CDR3 is 15 residues long. CDR3: CASSLGTGQQETQYF. DNA for the CDR3: TGTGCCAGCAGCTTGGGGACAGGGCAGCAAGAGACCCAGTACTTC.

V and J are TRBV6-5 and TRBJ1-1, with a possible D match to TRBD1 (6 bases). Germline V gives CDR1 MNHEY, CDR2 SVGAGI. The CDR3 has 15 residues. Trimming cost V 2 bases and J 5 bases, with 15 bases left between them. CDR3 sequence: CASSYGGASGTEAFF. In DNA form, the CDR3 reads TGTGCCAGCAGTTACGGGGGGGCGTCCGGAACTGAAGCTTTCTTT.

The V call is TRBV14, the J call TRBJ2-3; the D is unclear. This CDR3 is built from 15 residues. V lost 2 bases and J 0 bases, leaving 9 bases between the germline ends. CDR1 and CDR2 from the germline V gene are SGHDN and FVKESK. The CDR3 DNA sequence: TGTGCCAGCAGCCAATACAGTACTAGCACAGATACGCAGTATTTT. This translates into CASSQYSTSTDTQYF.

The chain couples TRBV11-2 to TRBJ1-2, with TRBD1 matching 7 bases. The CDR3 has 15 amino acids. Germline assignment: CDR1 SGHAT and CDR2 FQNNGV. Trimming removed 4 bases from V and 4 bases from J; junction bases left unmatched: 9. The CDR3 spells CASSSPGQTVYGYTF. CDR3 in DNA: TGTGCCAGCAGCTCACCGGGACAGACAGTCTATGGCTACACCTTC.

On this clone itself: At one of its ends the junction is not consistent with the germline gene, which may arise from a read error. The chain is built from TRBV7-9 and TRBJ2-7; 10 bases are shared with TRBD2. Germline CDR1 reads SEHNR; CDR2 reads FQNEAQ (reference sequence). The CDR3 totals 14 residues. DNA for the CDR3: TGTGCCAGCAGCATAGCGGGGGGACTCTACGAGCAGTACTTC. Translation: CASSIAGGLYEQYF.